What follows are 31 T cell receptor beta chains derived from one specimen sequenced in a study of response to subunit inactivated influenza vaccine. TCRdb re-called the RT-PCR reads with MiXCR, one entry per CDR3 protein. The table lists approximately 700,000 distinct CDR3 sequences, approximately 14% of them singletons, with around 10% in the top ten. This specimen was PBMCs from blood, taken 11 to 12 days after vaccination. These TCRs come from a man aged 50 to 60 who received an inactivated influenza vaccine.

There are a few counts of this clonotype. This sequence joins TRBV5-6 and TRBJ2-6; D gene uncertain. The CDR3 spans 17 residues. Germline V gives CDR1 SGHDT, CDR2 YYEEEE. The V gene lost 1 base and the J gene lost 0 bases, with 11 bases spanning the gap. CDR3 bases: TGTGCCAGCAGCTTGAGGGCCAGAACCTCTGGGGCCAACGTCCTGACTTTC. Translated, it gives CASSLRARTSGANVLTF. The full variable domain, its missing parts supplied by reference TRBV5-6 and TRBJ2-6, is DAGVTQSPTHLIKTRGQQVTLRCSPKSGHDTVSWYQQALGQGPQFIFQYYEEEERQRGNFPDRFSGHQFPNYSSELNVNALLLGDSALYLCASSLRARTSGANVLTFGAGSRLTVL.

V and J are TRBV7-9 and TRBJ2-3; no reliable D call. This CDR3 contains 14 residues. Looked up from germline, CDR1 is SEHNR and CDR2 is FQNEAQ (reference sequence). Trimming removed 4 bases at V and 2 bases at J, with 10 bases between. DNA for the CDR3: TGTGCCAGCAGCTCAAGGACCCACACAGATACGCAGTATTTT. Its translation: CASSSRTHTDTQYF.

The chain couples TRBV14 to TRBJ2-5, with TRBD2 matching 10 bases. V shed 1 base and J 5 bases; nucleotides not matched to a gene: 10. Per germline, CDR1 SGHDN and CDR2 FVKESK. The CDR3 contains 17 residues. The CDR3 reads CASSQVRRLAGAETQYF. CDR3 nucleotides: TGTGCCAGCAGCCAAGTTCGTCGGCTAGCGGGAGCGGAGACCCAGTACTTC. The whole variable domain, filled in from reference TRBV14 and TRBJ2-5, reads EAGVTQFPSHSVIEKGQTVTLRCDPISGHDNLYWYRRVMGKEIKFLLHFVKESKQDESGMPNNRFLAERTGGTYSTLKVQPAELEDSGVYFCASSQVRRLAGAETQYFGPGTRLLVL.

In its sample, this clonotype was seen many times. The chain has TRBV29-1 and TRBJ1-1, with D perhaps matching TRBD1 (6 bases). The CDR3 is 13 amino acids. Germline loops: CDR1 SQVTM, CDR2 ANQGSEA. Trimming left V 4 bases short and J 1 base short, with 10 bases between. CDR3 sequence (DNA): TGCAGCGTTGTACGGGGGGCGAACACTGAAGCTTTCTTT. It encodes CSVVRGANTEAFF.

This chain uses TRBV15 with TRBJ2-3, with 7 bases identical to TRBD2. V dropped 2 bases and J dropped 0; count of bases not matched to a gene: 5. From germline, CDR1 is LNHNV and CDR2 YYDKDF (reference sequence). The CDR3 runs to 16 residues. The CDR3 loop is CATSRRAGKSTDTQYF. In DNA form, the CDR3 reads TGTGCCACCAGCAGAAGAGCGGGAAAAAGCACAGATACGCAGTATTTT. Full variable domain (missing parts from reference TRBV15 and TRBJ2-3): DAMVIQNPRYQVTQFGKPVTLSCSQTLNHNVMYWYQQKSSQAPKLLFHYYDKDFNNEADTPDNFQSRRPNTSFCFLDIRSPGLGDTAMYLCATSRRAGKSTDTQYFGPGTRLTVL.

This clonotype was seen a few times. CDR3 DNA sequence: TGCGCCAGCAGCCAAGATCCGGGTCAGACCCAGTACTTC. Protein product: CASSQDPGQTQYF. This rearrangement joins TRBV4-3 to TRBJ2-5; D not certain. Germline-derived CDR1 and CDR2 are LGHNA and YSLEER. Trimming removed 0 bases from V and 6 bases from J, with 8 bases in between. This CDR3 has 13 residues.

This clonotype was recorded a few times. This rearrangement joins TRBV7-9 to TRBJ2-5; D not resolved. The CDR3 contains 14 residues. CDR1 is SEHNR and CDR2 is FQNEAQ in the germline V gene (reference sequence). V was clipped by 0 bases and J by 0 bases, with 5 bases between them. CDR3 protein: CASSLAADQETQYF. In DNA, the CDR3 is TGTGCCAGCAGCTTAGCAGCAGACCAAGAGACCCAGTACTTC.

This clonotype was observed many times. The genes are TRBV12-3 or TRBV12-4 and TRBJ2-7; TRBD1 agrees at 7 bases. V shed 8 bases, J shed 5 bases, and the junction held 9 bases outside the gene matches. The CDR3 covers 13 residues. CDR3 residues: CASSVGGRDEQYF. CDR3 nucleotides: TGTGCCAGCTCGGTAGGGGGCCGAGACGAGCAGTACTTC.

This clonotype was observed a few times. The V call is TRBV29-1, the J call TRBJ2-7; the D gene is possibly TRBD2 (5 bases). CDR3 length: 13 amino acids. The V end lost 0 bases, the J end lost 2 bases, and 8 bases lay between the germline ends. Per the germline V gene, CDR1 is SQVTM and CDR2 is ANQGSEA. The CDR3 sequence is CSVEDPGTYEQYF. In DNA, the CDR3 is TGCAGCGTTGAAGATCCGGGGACCTACGAGCAGTACTTC.

The V call is TRBV5-1, the J call TRBJ2-5; either TRBD1 or TRBD2 may supply D (6 bases each). The CDR3 has 14 amino acids. Germline CDR1 SGHRS, CDR2 YFSETQ. V was cut by 5 bases and J by 3 bases, with 14 bases left in between. This CDR3 reads CASRGGRLKETQYF. CDR3 nucleotides: TGCGCCAGCAGGGGGGGCAGATTGAAAGAGACCCAGTACTTC.

The chain carries TRBV4-2 and TRBJ2-1, with D uncertain. CDR3 size: 14 residues. V was pared by 0 bases and J by 2 bases, with 5 bases between. Germline V lookup: CDR1 LGHNA, CDR2 YNFKEQ. The DNA for the CDR3 is TGTGCCAGCAGCCAAGATCGGGCCTACAATGAGCAGTTCTTC. Translated: CASSQDRAYNEQFF.

The V and J genes are TRBV18 and TRBJ1-1; D unclear. Trimming removed 6 bases from V and 0 bases from J, with 11 bases in between. This CDR3 is built from 14 residues. Germline lookup yields CDR1 KGHSH and CDR2 LQKENI. CDR3: CASSHRTMNTEAFF. CDR3 nucleotide sequence: TGTGCCAGCTCCCATAGGACCATGAACACTGAAGCTTTCTTT.

The V gene is TRBV5-1, the J gene TRBJ1-2; D not certain. V lost 0 bases and J 5 bases, leaving 11 bases between the germline ends. The germline CDR1 and CDR2 sequences are SGHRS and YFSETQ. This CDR3 has 14 residues. As DNA, the CDR3 is TGCGCCAGCAGCTTGGCTAGGCGGAATTATGGCTACACCTTC. Its protein product is CASSLARRNYGYTF.

The V and J genes are TRBV10-3 and TRBJ2-7, with D perhaps matching TRBD1 (5 bases). Germline V gene data show CDR1 as ENHRY and CDR2 as SYGVKD. The CDR3 length is 12 residues. V shed 10 bases and J shed 0 bases, with 10 bases lying between them. The CDR3 DNA follows: TGTGCCACTCAGGGTAGCTCCTACGAGCAGTACTTC. It yields the protein CATQGSSYEQYF.

This clonotype has more than one count but fewer than ten. V and J are TRBV12-3 or TRBV12-4 and TRBJ1-1; D remains ambiguous. V was pared by 6 bases and J by 2 bases, with 10 bases between. The CDR3 contains 13 residues. In DNA, the CDR3 is TGTGCCAGCAGCAGGTTGGTTAACACTGAAGCTTTCTTT. This gives the protein CASSRLVNTEAFF.

This clonotype was recorded a few times. The rearrangement uses TRBV20-1 and TRBJ1-5; D not certain. Per germline, CDR1 DFQATT and CDR2 SNEGSKA (reference sequence). V lost 0 bases and J lost 8, with 8 bases in between. CDR3 length: 12 amino acids. The CDR3 DNA reads TGCAGTGCTAGAGAGTTTGCCAAGCCCCAGCATTTT. It translates to CSAREFAKPQHF.

This clonotype has just a few counts. The chain has TRBV20-1 and TRBJ1-4; a possible D gene is TRBD1 (6 bases). This CDR3 has 11 amino acids. Trimming shortened V by 6 bases and J by 8 bases, and 10 bases separated the two germline ends. The germline gives CDR1 DFQATT, CDR2 SNEGSKA (reference sequence). CDR3 loop: CSARQEEKLFF. CDR3 sequence (DNA): TGCAGTGCCAGACAGGAAGAAAAACTGTTTTTT.

The chain is built from TRBV6-2 or TRBV6-3 and TRBJ2-7; D is perhaps TRBD2 (8 bases). In germline, CDR1 is MNHEY, CDR2 SVGEGT. The CDR3 spans 14 residues. With 8 bases removed from V and 4 bases from J, the gap between germline ends came to 18 bases. CDR3 nucleotide sequence: TGTGCCAGCCTCGGGAGGGGACAGCCATACGAGCAGTACTTC. Amino acid sequence: CASLGRGQPYEQYF.

This clonotype was counted a few times. This rearrangement joins TRBV12-5 to TRBJ2-3; 7 nucleotides agree with TRBD1. V dropped 6 bases and J dropped 8; count of bases not matched to a gene: 14. Germline V gene sequence: CDR1 LGHNT, CDR2 FRNRAP. This CDR3 has 15 residues. CDR3 residues: CASGRQGHPRSTQYF. DNA for the CDR3: TGTGCTAGTGGCCGACAGGGTCATCCCAGGAGTACGCAGTATTTT.

In nucleotides, the CDR3 is TGTGCCAGCAGCCCAACGGACAGGGGATCCTACGAGCAGTACTTC. As protein: CASSPTDRGSYEQYF. The chain carries TRBV3-1 and TRBJ2-7; 9 bases are a match to TRBD1. The CDR3 is 15 amino acids. From germline, CDR1 is LGHDT and CDR2 YNNKEL (reference sequence). V shed 4 bases and J 1 base; nucleotides not matched to a gene: 5.

This clonotype was recorded a few times. The chain employs TRBV20-1 and TRBJ2-7; TRBD2 aligns across 13 bases. J was trimmed by 4 bases and V by 6 bases; bases with no gene match: 9. The germline CDR1 and CDR2 sequences are DFQATT and SNEGSKA (reference sequence). The CDR3 consists of 15 residues. The CDR3, as DNA: TGCAGTGCCCCCGCCCCGACTAGCGGGAGGTACGAGCAGTACTTC. Encoded protein: CSAPAPTSGRYEQYF.

The J gene is TRBJ2-7, the V gene TRBV7-3, with 8 bases that match TRBD1. With V trimmed by 4 bases and J by 7 bases, 6 bases remained unmatched. CDR1 and CDR2 from the germline V gene are SGHTA and FQGTGA. The CDR3 has 13 residues. The CDR3 protein is CASSSTGGVEQYF. DNA for the CDR3: TGTGCCAGCAGCTCTACAGGGGGAGTGGAGCAGTACTTC. Complete variable domain (other parts from reference TRBV7-3 and TRBJ2-7): GAGVSQTPSNKVTEKGKYVELRCDPISGHTALYWYRQSLGQGPEFLIYFQGTGAADDSGLPNDRFFAVRPEGSVSTLKIQRTERGDSAVYLCASSSTGGVEQYFGPGTRLTVT.

The table lists this clonotype with many counts. CDR3 loop: CASSFLAGALNEQFF. The DNA for the CDR3 is TGCGCCAGCAGCTTTTTAGCGGGAGCCCTTAATGAGCAGTTCTTC. The chain couples TRBV5-1 to TRBJ2-1, with TRBD2 identical over 9 bases. The CDR3 is made up of 15 amino acids. Germline-derived CDR1 and CDR2 are SGHRS and YFSETQ. The junction had 7 bases not matched to a gene; V was cut back by 2 bases and J by 7 bases.

This clonotype was found a few times. The V and J genes are TRBV5-1 and TRBJ2-5; TRBD1 matches at 8 bases. The CDR3 loop spans 14 amino acids. Germline values: CDR1 SGHRS, CDR2 YFSETQ. The V gene end was trimmed by 1 base and the J gene end by 2 bases; junction bases not matched to a gene: 1. CDR3: CASSLYRGQETQYF. CDR3 DNA sequence: TGCGCCAGCAGCTTGTACAGGGGGCAAGAGACCCAGTACTTC.

V is TRBV4-1 and J is TRBJ2-4; D unclear. The CDR3 sequence is 16 residues long. Germline loops: CDR1 MGHRA, CDR2 YSYEKL. The V end was cut by 0 bases, the J end by 0 bases, with 9 bases between. CDR3 sequence reads: CASSQEPHVAKNIQYF. The CDR3, as DNA: TGCGCCAGCAGCCAAGAGCCCCATGTAGCCAAAAACATTCAGTACTTC.

This clonotype has a count of ten or more. The V and J genes are TRBV18 and TRBJ1-2, with 9 bases that match TRBD1. Trimming removed 5 bases from V and 7 bases from J; junction bases left unmatched: 11. CDR3 length: 15 residues. Germline V gene lookup returns CDR1 KGHSH and CDR2 LQKENI. The DNA of the CDR3 is TGTGCCAGCTCATCGCAGTCGGACAGGGGAGCTGGCTACACCTTC. It yields the protein CASSSQSDRGAGYTF.

CDR3 nucleotide sequence: TGTGCTAGTGGTCTGCACAACACCGGGGAGCTGTTTTTT. It specifies CASGLHNTGELFF. This rearrangement joins TRBV12-5 to TRBJ2-2; D uncertain. CDR1 and CDR2 from the germline V gene are LGHNT and FRNRAP. The length of the CDR3 is 13 residues. V dropped 5 bases and J dropped 2 bases, with 6 bases sitting between them.

In its sample, this clonotype was seen a few times. The chain employs TRBV19 and TRBJ2-3, with D possibly being TRBD1 or TRBD2 (5 bases each). Trimming left V 5 bases short and J 8 bases short, with 17 bases between. CDR1 LNHDA and CDR2 SQIVND come from the germline V gene (reference sequence). CDR3 length: 14 residues. Here the CDR3 DNA reads TGTGCCAGTAGTCCGGGACCACACGTGCGTACGCAGTATTTT. It is translated as CASSPGPHVRTQYF.

This clonotype was seen ten or more times. The chain employs TRBV12-3 or TRBV12-4 and TRBJ1-5; D is perhaps TRBD1 (5 bases). The CDR3 is 14 amino acids. Trimming pared 5 bases from V and 1 base from J, leaving 9 bases between. CDR3 in DNA: TGTGCCAGCAGTACTCAGGGAAGCAATCAGCCCCAGCATTTT. Translation gives CASSTQGSNQPQHF.

This clonotype was found many times. The DNA for the CDR3 is TGTGCCAGCAGCTTGACAGGGGCCTCCACTGAAGCTTTCTTT. Residues: CASSLTGASTEAFF. This chain connects TRBV28 to TRBJ1-1; 8 bases are shared with TRBD1. Germline V gene data show CDR1 as MDHEN and CDR2 as SYDVKM. The CDR3 totals 14 residues. The trim removed 6 bases at V and 4 bases at J, leaving 7 bases unmatched.

The rearrangement links TRBV20-1 to TRBJ1-5, with 8 bases that match TRBD1. V dropped 2 bases and J dropped 3; count of bases not matched to a gene: 6. Germline CDR1 and CDR2: DFQATT and SNEGSKA (reference sequence). There are 15 residues in the CDR3. The CDR3 reads CSARFDRGPNQPQHF. CDR3 bases: TGCAGTGCTAGATTTGACAGGGGCCCCAATCAGCCCCAGCATTTT.